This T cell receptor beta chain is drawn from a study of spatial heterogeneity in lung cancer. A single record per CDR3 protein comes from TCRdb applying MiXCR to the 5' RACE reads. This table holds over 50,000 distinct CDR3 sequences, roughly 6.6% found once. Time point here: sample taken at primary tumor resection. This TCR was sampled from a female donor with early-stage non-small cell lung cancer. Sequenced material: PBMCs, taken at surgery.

The chain's CDR3 is CASRREAPATNEKLFF. In DNA, the CDR3 is TGTGCCAGCAGGCGGGAAGCTCCTGCAACTAATGAAAAACTGTTTTTT. This rearrangement joins TRBV6-1 to TRBJ1-4; unclear D gene. Between the trimmed V and J ends, which lost 6 bases and 0 bases, there was a span of 14 bases. Per the germline V gene, CDR1 is MNHNS and CDR2 is SASEGT. This CDR3 spans 16 amino acids.